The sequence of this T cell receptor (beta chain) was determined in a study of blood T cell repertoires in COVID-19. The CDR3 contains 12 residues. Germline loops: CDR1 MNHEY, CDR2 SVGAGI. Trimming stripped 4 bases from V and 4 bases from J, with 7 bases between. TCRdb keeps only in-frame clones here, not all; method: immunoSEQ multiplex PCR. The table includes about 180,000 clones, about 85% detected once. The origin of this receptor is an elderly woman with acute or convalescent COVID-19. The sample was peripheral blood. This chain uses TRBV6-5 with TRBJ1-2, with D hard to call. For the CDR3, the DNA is TGTGCCAGCAGTTCCAGGATCTATGGCTACACCTTC. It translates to CASSSRIYGYTF.